This T cell receptor beta chain originates from a study of cytomegalovirus exposure and HLA in healthy donors. The PCR was carried out with 60 Vbeta primers and 13 Jbeta primers. Authors' processing steps: In a later analysis, around 10 million of around 75 million unique beta chains occurred in at least two donors. Libraries were prepared by immunoSEQ multiplex PCR; TCRdb keeps only in-frame clonotypes and omits some of them. V and J calls and clone size are those listed in that table; D and trimming were worked out from the DNA. The sample holds around 170,000 clones, around 84% seen once. Trimming took 6 bases from V and 5 from J, leaving 7 bases between them. CDR1 is MNHEY, CDR2 SVGAGI, per germline. The CDR3 is made up of 11 amino acids.

This TCR came from a woman in her forties or fifties in good health and CMV-seropositive. V and J are TRBV6-5 and TRBJ1-2, with D unresolved. The sequenced material came from PBMCs. The DNA for the CDR3 is TGTGCCAGCAGGGTCCTATATGGCTACACCTTC. Residues: CASRVLYGYTF.